This TCR beta chain was captured by sequencing in a study of control samples from healthy donors and cancer patients. Profiled with immunoSEQ multiplex PCR; TCRdb holds only in-frame clones, not every one. The sample shows 150,000 or so clones, about 94% of them seen only once. The receptor was derived from a woman aged 40 to 50 in good health. Sample: blood.

The CDR3 region has the DNA TGTGCCGCCAAATCCAGTATAGGCAATCAGCCCCAGCATTTT. Translated: CAAKSSIGNQPQHF. This chain connects TRBV10-3 to TRBJ1-5; the D is unclear. Germline values: CDR1 ENHRY, CDR2 SYGVKD. The CDR3 contains 14 residues. The V and J ends lost 11 bases and 2 bases respectively, with 16 bases between them.